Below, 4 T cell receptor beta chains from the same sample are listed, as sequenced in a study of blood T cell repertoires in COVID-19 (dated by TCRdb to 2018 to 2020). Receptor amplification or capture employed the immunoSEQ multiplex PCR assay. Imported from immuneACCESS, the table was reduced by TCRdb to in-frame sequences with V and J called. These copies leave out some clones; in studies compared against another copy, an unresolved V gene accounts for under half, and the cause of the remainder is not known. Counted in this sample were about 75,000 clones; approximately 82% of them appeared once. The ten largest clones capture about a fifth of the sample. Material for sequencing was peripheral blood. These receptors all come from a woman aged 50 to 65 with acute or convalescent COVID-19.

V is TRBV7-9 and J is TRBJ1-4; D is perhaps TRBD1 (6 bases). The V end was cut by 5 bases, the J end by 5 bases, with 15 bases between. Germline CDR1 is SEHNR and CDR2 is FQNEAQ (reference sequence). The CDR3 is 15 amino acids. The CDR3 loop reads CASSPRGASNEKLFF. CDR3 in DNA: TGTGCCAGCAGCCCTCGGGGGGCTTCAAATGAAAAACTGTTTTTT.

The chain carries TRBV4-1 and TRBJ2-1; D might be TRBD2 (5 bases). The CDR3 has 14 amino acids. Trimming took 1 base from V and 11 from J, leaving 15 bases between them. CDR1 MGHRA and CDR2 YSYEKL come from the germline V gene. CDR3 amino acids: CASSQVWLGNKQFF. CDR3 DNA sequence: TGCGCCAGCAGCCAAGTCTGGCTCGGGAATAAGCAGTTCTTC.

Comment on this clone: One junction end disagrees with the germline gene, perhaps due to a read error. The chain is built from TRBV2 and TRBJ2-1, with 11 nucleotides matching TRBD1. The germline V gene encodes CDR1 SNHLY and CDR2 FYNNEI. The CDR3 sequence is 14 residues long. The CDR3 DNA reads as TGTGCCAGCAACCTTGGACAGGGGGCCCCCTTAGCGCTCTTC. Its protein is CASNLGQGAPLALF.

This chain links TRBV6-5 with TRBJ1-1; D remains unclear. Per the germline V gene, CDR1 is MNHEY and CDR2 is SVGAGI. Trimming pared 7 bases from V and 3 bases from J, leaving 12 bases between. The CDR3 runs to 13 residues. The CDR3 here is CASISGADTEAFF. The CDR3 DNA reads TGTGCCAGCATCTCGGGTGCGGACACTGAAGCTTTCTTT.